This passage covers 28 T cell receptor beta chains from one sample sequenced in a study of T-cell memory formation after mild COVID-19. MiXCR was run by TCRdb on the 5' RACE reads, yielding one entry per CDR3 protein. The sample shows about 360,000 distinct CDR3 sequences, 14% of them seen only once. Material for sequencing was PBMCs or a T cell subset sorted from them (not recorded which). The receptors stem from a young man who had mild COVID-19 (a few samples of this study predate the infection). Cell type and time point are not known.

This chain joins TRBV4-3 and TRBJ2-3; D unclear. This CDR3 comprises 13 residues. Trimming took off 0 bases at V and 9 bases at J, with 10 bases between the two ends. Looked up from germline, CDR1 is LGHNA and CDR2 is YSLEER. Written as DNA, the CDR3 is TGCGCCAGCAGCCAAGAAAGACGGTGGACGCAGTATTTT. Translating it yields CASSQERRWTQYF.

V is TRBV7-9 and J is TRBJ2-3; TRBD1 agrees at 10 bases. The CDR3 is 16 amino acids. CDR1 is SEHNR and CDR2 is FQNEAQ in the germline V gene (reference sequence). With V trimmed by 4 bases and J by 3 bases, 7 bases remained unmatched. CDR3 protein: CASSSPDRGLTDTQYF. CDR3 coding DNA: TGTGCCAGCAGCTCCCCTGACAGGGGGCTAACAGATACGCAGTATTTT.

CDR3 protein: CSAGRGLNQPQHF. The DNA of the CDR3 is TGCAGTGCTGGGAGGGGCCTGAATCAGCCCCAGCATTTT. The chain links TRBV20-1 to TRBJ1-5, with D possibly TRBD1 on 5 matching bases. Trimming took 5 bases from V and 4 from J, leaving 12 bases between them. Germline CDR1 is DFQATT and CDR2 is SNEGSKA (reference sequence). The CDR3 has 13 residues.

The chain uses TRBV6-1 and TRBJ1-6; no clear D gene. CDR1 and CDR2 from the germline V gene are MNHNS and SASEGT. The CDR3 covers 13 residues. Trimming removed 7 bases from V and 4 bases from J, with 8 bases in between. DNA for the CDR3: TGTGCCAGCACTAAAGTGTATAATTCACCCCTCCACTTT. The encoded protein is CASTKVYNSPLHF.

This clonotype showed up just a few times. This rearrangement joins TRBV29-1 to TRBJ2-3; D call uncertain. V lost 6 bases and J lost 5, with 12 bases in between. This CDR3 region has 12 residues. The germline CDR1 and CDR2 sequences are SQVTM and ANQGSEA. The CDR3 nucleotides read TGCAGCGTCCTGCCACTGGAAGATACGCAGTATTTT. Translating gives CSVLPLEDTQYF.

In the case of this clonotype: With a much larger clone just one base away, this may be a read error. The gene calls are TRBV20-1 and TRBJ1-2; TRBD1 is a possible D gene (6 bases). In germline, CDR1 is DFQATT, CDR2 SNEGSKA (reference sequence). This CDR3 has 11 amino acids. Here the CDR3 reads CSARDGGGFTF. In DNA form, the CDR3 reads TGCAGTGCTAGGGACGGGGGCGGCTTCACCTTC.

This clonotype has only a few counts. The rearrangement joins TRBV12-3 or TRBV12-4 to TRBJ2-1, with D possibly TRBD1 on 5 matching bases. CDR3 size: 14 residues. V was pared by 2 bases and J by 5 bases, with 10 bases between. CDR3 in amino acids: CASSLWGPDNEQFF. In nucleotides, the CDR3 is TGTGCCAGCAGTTTATGGGGCCCCGACAATGAGCAGTTCTTC.

The chain joins TRBV11-2 to TRBJ2-7; TRBD2 matches at 8 bases. The trim removed 4 bases at V and 4 bases at J, leaving 12 bases unmatched. The CDR3 is made up of 16 amino acids. Germline CDR1 is SGHAT and CDR2 is FQNNGV. The CDR3 bases are TGTGCCAGCAGCTCAACCAAAAAGCGGGGGCCTTACGAGCAGTACTTC. This sequence encodes CASSSTKKRGPYEQYF.

The sample holds a few counts of this clonotype. J is TRBJ2-7 and V is TRBV6-5; D is perhaps TRBD2 (6 bases). The CDR3 has 13 residues. The V and J ends lost 2 bases and 2 bases respectively, with 7 bases between them. Germline values: CDR1 MNHEY, CDR2 SVGAGI. The CDR3 reads CASSYGEAYEQYF. CDR3 bases: TGTGCCAGCAGTTACGGGGAGGCCTACGAGCAGTACTTC.

This clonotype showed up just a few times. V usage is TRBV4-3 and J usage is TRBJ2-1; 13 bases fit TRBD2. Germline trimming cut 4 bases from V and 8 bases from J; bases unmatched to any gene: 5. The CDR3 length is 15 residues. The V gene's germline CDR1 is LGHNA and CDR2 YSLEER. CDR3 sequence (DNA): TGCGCCAGCAGCCGAACTAGCGGGGGGGCGTATGAGCAGTTCTTC. It is translated as CASSRTSGGAYEQFF.

This clonotype was detected a few times. This chain links TRBV7-8 with TRBJ2-5; D is unclear. Germline loops: CDR1 SGHVS, CDR2 FQNEAQ. The ends were cut back, 4 bases at V and 5 bases at J, with 2 bases in the middle. There are 10 residues in the CDR3. This chain's CDR3 is CASSSETQYF. The CDR3 bases are TGTGCCAGCAGCTCGGAGACCCAGTACTTC.

This clonotype was found a few times. Since a much larger clone is just one base distant, this may be a read error. This sequence joins TRBV6-2 or TRBV6-3 and TRBJ1-1, with D hard to call. The CDR3 extends over 12 amino acids. V lost 4 bases to trimming and J lost 1 base, with 4 bases between them. Per the germline V gene, CDR1 is MNHEY and CDR2 is SVGEGT. The CDR3 sequence: CASSWRNTEAFF. The DNA of the CDR3 is TGTGCCAGCAGTTGGAGGAACACTGAAGCTTTCTTT.

The chain employs TRBV2 and TRBJ1-1; possible D gene TRBD1, 6 bases. In germline, CDR1 is SNHLY, CDR2 FYNNEI. V was pared by 8 bases and J by 3 bases, with 7 bases between. This CDR3 has 11 amino acids. This CDR3 is CASQGHTEAFF. DNA for the CDR3: TGTGCCAGCCAGGGGCACACTGAAGCTTTCTTT.

There are a few counts of this clonotype. The V call is TRBV2, the J call TRBJ2-3; 10 nucleotides agree with TRBD2. The CDR3 covers 17 residues. CDR1 and CDR2 (germline): SNHLY, FYNNEI. V dropped 6 bases and J dropped 1; count of bases not matched to a gene: 10. DNA of the CDR3: TGTGCCAGCAGGGGGGGTAGCACTAGCGGGGGCACAGATACGCAGTATTTT. It translates to CASRGGSTSGGTDTQYF.

The J gene is TRBJ1-6, the V gene TRBV4-3; D possibly corresponds to TRBD1 (6 bases). V was cut by 1 base and J by 10 bases, with 11 bases left in between. The CDR3 is 14 residues long. Germline CDR1 reads LGHNA; CDR2 reads YSLEER. The CDR3 coding sequence is TGCGCCAGCAGCCAAGGGATTAGGGGGTCACCCCTCCACTTT. As protein: CASSQGIRGSPLHF.

This clonotype was recorded a few times. The chain carries TRBV10-3 and TRBJ1-1, with 7 bases lining up with TRBD1. With 9 bases clipped from V and 0 bases from J, the junction kept 7 bases outside the gene matches. Germline values: CDR1 ENHRY, CDR2 SYGVKD. The CDR3 loop spans 14 amino acids. The CDR3 sequence is CAIKGQAMNTEAFF. The CDR3 nucleotides read TGTGCCATTAAAGGACAGGCCATGAACACTGAAGCTTTCTTT.

A few counts support this clonotype. The V call is TRBV10-2, the J call TRBJ2-2; the match to TRBD1 covers 8 bases. The CDR3 loop spans 15 amino acids. Germline V CDR1 and CDR2: WSHSY, SAAADI. Unmatched junction bases numbered 7, after V lost 3 bases and J lost 7 bases. The CDR3 here is CASSDRQGAGGELFF. For the CDR3, the DNA is TGCGCCAGCAGTGACCGGCAGGGGGCCGGCGGGGAGCTGTTTTTT.

In nucleotides, the CDR3 is TGTGCCAGCAGCCAACGGCCTGGGGAAGAGCAGTTCTTC. Residues: CASSQRPGEEQFF. V usage is TRBV27 and J usage is TRBJ2-1; no reliable D call. Germline V CDR1 and CDR2: MNHEY, SMNVEV (reference sequence). The length of the CDR3 is 13 residues. V was trimmed by 6 bases and J by 10 bases, leaving 16 bases between them.

The chain recombines TRBV4-1 with TRBJ2-1; 12 positions agree with TRBD2. The CDR3 length is 16 residues. With 5 bases clipped from V and 0 bases from J, the junction kept 2 bases outside the gene matches. Per germline, CDR1 MGHRA and CDR2 YSYEKL. This CDR3 reads CASSATSGGSYNEQFF. The CDR3 DNA is TGCGCCAGCAGCGCGACTAGCGGGGGCTCCTACAATGAGCAGTTCTTC.

This clonotype was counted only a few times. DNA for the CDR3: TGCGCCAGCAGCTTCAATACCCGTCCGGGGCTGGACACTGAAGCTTTCTTT. Protein product: CASSFNTRPGLDTEAFF. The J gene is TRBJ1-1, the V gene TRBV5-1; tentative D call: TRBD1 (5 bases). The V gene lost 2 bases and the J gene lost 3 bases, with 20 bases spanning the gap. This CDR3 is built from 17 residues. In germline, CDR1 is SGHRS, CDR2 YFSETQ.

This clonotype was seen at least ten times. The genes are TRBV7-2 and TRBJ2-3; D gene uncertain. There are 15 residues in the CDR3. Germline CDR1 reads SGHTA; CDR2 reads FQGNSA. Trimming took 1 base from V and 4 from J, leaving 12 bases between them. This chain's CDR3 is CASSLEAARADTQYF. Written as DNA, the CDR3 is TGTGCCAGCAGCTTAGAGGCGGCCCGCGCAGATACGCAGTATTTT.

This clonotype has at least ten counts. The chain is built from TRBV15 and TRBJ2-7; TRBD1 might be the D (5 bases). Germline values: CDR1 LNHNV, CDR2 YYDKDF (reference sequence). This CDR3 region has 13 residues. V was clipped by 6 bases and J by 9 bases, with 18 bases between them. The CDR3 DNA is TGTGCCACCAGTACAGGTTTTGGTTTCGGGCAGTACGTC. It translates to CATSTGFGFGQYV.

This clonotype was seen more than once but under ten times. CDR3 residues: CASSLRGTGKETQYF. For the CDR3, the DNA is TGTGCCAGCAGCTTAAGAGGGACAGGAAAAGAGACCCAGTACTTC. The V and J genes are TRBV7-3 and TRBJ2-5; TRBD1 agrees at 8 bases. There are 15 residues in the CDR3. The germline gives CDR1 SGHTA, CDR2 FQGTGA. The V segment lost 1 base and the J segment 3 bases; nucleotides outside the gene matches: 4.

The chain employs TRBV18 and TRBJ2-3, with D perhaps TRBD2 (5 bases). The V end lost 3 bases, the J end lost 4 bases, and 14 bases lay between the germline ends. The CDR3 consists of 15 residues. Per germline, CDR1 KGHSH and CDR2 LQKENI. The CDR3 loop reads CASSPPLAVADTQYF. The CDR3, as DNA: TGTGCCAGCTCACCTCCGCTAGCCGTGGCAGATACGCAGTATTTT.

This clonotype was seen repeatedly, ten times or more. V and J are TRBV7-2 and TRBJ2-7; perhaps TRBD1 as D (5 bases). Trimming pared 8 bases from V and 6 bases from J, leaving 11 bases between. Germline V gene lookup returns CDR1 SGHTA and CDR2 FQGNSA. This CDR3 is 11 amino acids long. The CDR3 nucleotides read TGTGCCAGCTCAGGGATCTCCGAGCAGTACGTC. Translating gives CASSGISEQYV.

This clonotype was observed a few times. This chain joins TRBV25-1 and TRBJ1-6, with 7 bases fitting TRBD1. This CDR3 comprises 15 residues. Germline values: CDR1 MGHDK, CDR2 SYGVNS. After removal of 4 bases from V and 9 bases from J, the junction contained 9 bases not matched to a gene. CDR3 sequence reads: CASSATGRGRSPLHF. The CDR3 bases are TGTGCCAGCAGTGCGACAGGGAGGGGACGTTCACCCCTCCACTTT.

This clonotype was seen only a few times. This chain joins TRBV5-5 and TRBJ2-7, with TRBD1 matching 9 bases. This CDR3 has 16 amino acids. V lost 3 bases and J lost 0; bases outside the gene matches: 7. Germline values: CDR1 SGHKS, CDR2 YYEKEE (reference sequence). For the CDR3, the DNA is TGTGCCAGCAGCTACGAAGGACAGGGGCTCTCCTACGAGCAGTACTTC. Protein sequence: CASSYEGQGLSYEQYF.

This clonotype has just a few counts. The chain employs TRBV7-9 and TRBJ1-2; 7 bases are shared with TRBD1. The ends lost 5 bases at V and 7 bases at J; junction bases unmatched: 13. CDR1 is SEHNR and CDR2 is FQNEAQ in the germline V gene (reference sequence). There are 15 residues in the CDR3. Here the CDR3 DNA reads TGTGCCAGCAGCCTGCATCAACAGGGGATTGCTGGCTACACCTTC. It encodes CASSLHQQGIAGYTF.